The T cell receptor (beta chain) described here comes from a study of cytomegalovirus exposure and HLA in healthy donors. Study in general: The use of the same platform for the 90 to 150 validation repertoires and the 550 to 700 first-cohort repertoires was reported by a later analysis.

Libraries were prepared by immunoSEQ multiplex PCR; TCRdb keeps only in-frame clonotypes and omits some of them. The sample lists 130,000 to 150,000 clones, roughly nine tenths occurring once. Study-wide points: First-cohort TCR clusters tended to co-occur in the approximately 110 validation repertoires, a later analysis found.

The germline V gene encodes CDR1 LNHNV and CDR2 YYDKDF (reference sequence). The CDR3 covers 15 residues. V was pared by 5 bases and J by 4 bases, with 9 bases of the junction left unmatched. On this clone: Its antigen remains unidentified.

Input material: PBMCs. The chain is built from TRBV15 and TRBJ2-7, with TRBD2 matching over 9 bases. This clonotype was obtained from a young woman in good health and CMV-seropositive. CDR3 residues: CATSGLSGSNYEQYF. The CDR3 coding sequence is TGTGCCACCAGCGGACTTAGCGGGAGTAATTACGAGCAGTACTTC.